The rows below give T cell receptor beta chains drawn from one sample of a study of regulatory T cells in long-lasting Graves disease. TCRdb independently ran MiXCR on the multiplex PCR reads; one entry per CDR3 protein. The table lists around 250,000 distinct CDR3 sequences, 20% to 25% of them singletons. The material was peripheral blood mononuclear cells (PBMCs), obtained at new diagnosis, from a patient treated with antithyroid drugs. These receptors all stem from a female donor with Graves disease. The CDR3 runs from the conserved cysteine through the conserved F or W. D genes are given only for firm matches. The size of a clone is reported for some rows only, either as once, few or many, or as a class for expanded clones.

v_gene,abundance,j_gene,d_gene,CDR3aa,CDR3nt
TRBV5-1,many,TRBJ2-3,TRBD2,CASSLGLAGGADTQYF,TGCGCCAGCAGCTTGGGACTAGCGGGAGGCGCAGATACGCAGTATTTT
TRBV7-2,NA,TRBJ2-7,NA,CASSLADISEQYF,TGTGCCAGCAGCTTAGCGGATATCAGCGAGCAGTACTTC
TRBV20-1,many,TRBJ1-2,NA,CSARGEVDYGYTF,TGCAGTGCTAGAGGGGAAGTGGACTATGGCTACACCTTC
TRBV28,many,TRBJ2-5,NA,CASSLWAGQETQYF,TGTGCCAGCAGTTTATGGGCCGGACAAGAGACCCAGTACTTC
TRBV29-1,many,TRBJ2-3,NA,CSARHRVTDTQYF,TGCAGCGCTCGACACAGAGTCACAGATACGCAGTATTTT
TRBV12-3/TRBV12-4,many,TRBJ2-4,TRBD1,CASTQSGTGRNIQYF,TGTGCCAGCACCCAGTCGGGGACAGGGAGAAACATTCAGTACTTC
TRBV15,many,TRBJ1-2,NA,CATSPHAGNYGYTF,TGTGCCACCAGCCCTCATGCAGGGAACTATGGCTACACCTTC
TRBV3-1,many,TRBJ1-2,TRBD1,CASSQGAGQGALGYTF,TGTGCCAGCAGCCAAGGCGCGGGACAGGGGGCTCTCGGCTACACCTTC
TRBV7-2,many,TRBJ2-7,NA,CASSRRDGPAYEQYF,TGTGCCAGCAGCCGTCGTGACGGGCCCGCCTACGAGCAGTACTTC
TRBV20-1,NA,TRBJ2-1,TRBD1,CSAETGINRQFF,TGCAGTGCTGAGACAGGGATTAATCGGCAGTTCTTC
TRBV3-1,many,TRBJ2-3,NA,CASSPDSIVADTQYF,TGTGCCAGCAGCCCGGACTCTATTGTTGCAGATACGCAGTATTTT
TRBV7-2,many,TRBJ2-2,TRBD1,CASSLRQGVAGELFF,TGTGCCAGCAGCTTAAGGCAGGGGGTAGCCGGGGAGCTGTTTTTT
TRBV28,few,TRBJ2-7,NA,CASSPASVQYF,TGTGCCAGCAGTCCTGCATCCGTGCAGTACTTC
TRBV28,NA,TRBJ2-7,TRBD1,CASSPTGTGGLTYEQYF,TGTGCCAGCAGTCCCACCGGGACAGGGGGATTAACCTACGAGCAGTACTTC
TRBV15,few,TRBJ1-3,TRBD1,CATSRQTFARGSGNTIYF,TGTGCCACCAGCAGACAGACGTTTGCCAGGGGGTCCGGAAACACCATATATTTT
TRBV4-1,few,TRBJ2-2,NA,CASSPGLQNTGELFF,TGCGCCAGCAGCCCAGGACTACAGAACACCGGGGAGCTGTTTTTT